A single sample gave rise to the 16 T cell receptor beta chains below, sequenced in a study of cytomegalovirus exposure and HLA in healthy donors (dated by TCRdb to 2015 to 2018). Library generation was performed with the immunoSEQ multiplex PCR assay. For the multiplex PCR, a mixture combining 60 forward primers for TCR Vbeta segments and 13 reverse primers for TCR Jbeta segments was used. Entries here come from immuneACCESS through TCRdb and include only in-frame sequences with V and J called. Some clones fail to appear in such tables; in the studies checked, an unresolved V gene covers under half of the shortfall, and the cause of the remainder is unknown. The sample table contains under 200,000 clones; only one count was recorded for about 80% of them. The ten most abundant clones make up 4% to 4.5% of the sample. Sequencing was performed on PBMCs. These receptors came from a woman aged 25-40 years in good health and CMV-seropositive.

The chain carries TRBV10-2 and TRBJ2-5; 12 bases align to TRBD2. V shed 3 bases and J 2 bases; nucleotides not matched to a gene: 4. This CDR3 has 16 amino acids. CDR1 is WSHSY, CDR2 SAAADI, per germline. In DNA, the CDR3 is TGCGCCAGCAGTGATAGCGGACTAGCGGGGCAAGAGACCCAGTACTTC. Encoded protein: CASSDSGLAGQETQYF.

This rearrangement joins TRBV10-3 to TRBJ1-1, with 10 bases identical to TRBD1. V shed 6 bases, J shed 0 bases, and the junction held 4 bases outside the gene matches. The CDR3 loop spans 15 amino acids. Germline CDR1 ENHRY, CDR2 SYGVKD. The CDR3: CAISAGQGMNTEAFF. CDR3 nucleotides: TGTGCCATCAGCGCGGGACAGGGGATGAACACTGAAGCTTTCTTT.

Only one count was recorded for this clone. The V and J genes are TRBV6-1 and TRBJ2-1; D possibly corresponds to TRBD2 (6 bases). There are 15 residues in the CDR3. Trimming pared 8 bases from V and 0 bases from J, leaving 14 bases between. Germline V gene lookup returns CDR1 MNHNS and CDR2 SASEGT. The CDR3 protein is CASRISGSSYNEQFF. CDR3 DNA: TGTGCCAGCCGTATTAGCGGCAGCTCCTACAATGAGCAGTTCTTC.

Written as DNA, the CDR3 is TGTGCCAGCAGTGGAGGGCAGGTTGGGGGTAACACTGAAGCTTTCTTT. It yields the protein CASSGGQVGGNTEAFF. This chain links TRBV21-1 with TRBJ1-1. TRBV21-1 is an annotated pseudogene. The CDR3 is 16 residues long.

This chain joins TRBV5-8 and TRBJ2-3, with TRBD1 matching over 7 bases. The junction had 7 bases not matched to a gene; V was cut back by 6 bases and J by 3 bases. CDR3 length: 14 amino acids. Germline CDR1 reads SGHTS; CDR2 reads YDEGEE. The CDR3 nucleotides are TGTGCCAGCACCAGGGACAGAGAAACAGATACGCAGTATTTT. Amino acid sequence: CASTRDRETDTQYF.

V usage is TRBV7-2 and J usage is TRBJ2-5; 7 bases fit TRBD2. Germline assignment: CDR1 SGHTA and CDR2 FQGNSA. Unmatched junction bases numbered 2, after V lost 3 bases and J lost 4 bases. This CDR3 region has 13 residues. The CDR3 region is CASSFRGGETQYF. The CDR3 nucleotides read TGTGCCAGCAGCTTTCGCGGGGGAGAGACCCAGTACTTC.

The chain recombines TRBV27 with TRBJ2-7; 10 bases map to TRBD1. V lost 10 bases to trimming and J lost 1 base; unmatched junction nucleotides: 7. This CDR3 region has 14 residues. Germline V gene data show CDR1 as MNHEY and CDR2 as SMNVEV (reference sequence). The CDR3: CATRDRGESYEQYF. As DNA, the CDR3 is TGTGCCACCAGGGACAGGGGCGAATCCTACGAGCAGTACTTC.

The chain carries TRBV15 and TRBJ2-7; 7 bases are shared with TRBD2. The ends lost 1 base at V and 0 bases at J; junction bases unmatched: 6. The CDR3 is made up of 16 amino acids. Per germline, CDR1 LNHNV and CDR2 YYDKDF (reference sequence). CDR3 protein: CATSRVGRDHSYEQYF. CDR3 bases: TGTGCCACCAGCAGAGTGGGGAGGGACCACTCCTACGAGCAGTACTTC. Drawing the rest from reference TRBV15 and TRBJ2-7, the complete variable domain is DAMVIQNPRYQVTQFGKPVTLSCSQTLNHNVMYWYQQKSSQAPKLLFHYYDKDFNNEADTPDNFQSRRPNTSFCFLDIRSPGLGDTAMYLCATSRVGRDHSYEQYFGPGTRLTVT.

This chain uses TRBV6-1 with TRBJ2-1; perhaps TRBD1 as D (5 bases). Per the germline V gene, CDR1 is MNHNS and CDR2 is SASEGT. CDR3 length: 14 residues. Trimming removed 1 base from V and 6 bases from J, with 10 bases in between. The CDR3 sequence: CASSEGQILNEQFF. CDR3 nucleotides: TGTGCCAGCAGTGAAGGACAGATCCTCAATGAGCAGTTCTTC.

This chain links TRBV4-1 with TRBJ1-6; perhaps TRBD1 as D (5 bases). Between the trimmed V and J ends, which lost 0 bases and 9 bases, there was a span of 9 bases. This CDR3 spans 14 amino acids. Germline V lookup: CDR1 MGHRA, CDR2 YSYEKL. CDR3 in DNA: TGCGCCAGCAGCCAAGATGGGGGGTTTTCACCCCTCCACTTT. This encodes CASSQDGGFSPLHF.

The chain combines TRBV9 with TRBJ1-5, with D possibly TRBD1 on 5 matching bases. The CDR3 spans 15 residues. The germline gives CDR1 SGDLS, CDR2 YYNGEE. The V end lost 3 bases, the J end lost 4 bases, and 14 bases lay between the germline ends. This CDR3 reads CASSDGTDNNQPQHF. The DNA of the CDR3 is TGTGCCAGCAGCGACGGGACTGATAATAATCAGCCCCAGCATTTT.

The chain links TRBV4-1 to TRBJ2-5; D possibly corresponds to TRBD1 (6 bases). CDR1 MGHRA and CDR2 YSYEKL come from the germline V gene. The ends were cut back, 4 bases at V and 5 bases at J, with 14 bases in the middle. The CDR3 is 14 residues long. The CDR3 protein is CASSLTGTWETQYF. DNA for the CDR3: TGCGCCAGCAGCCTGACAGGTACTTGGGAGACCCAGTACTTC.

The chain has TRBV7-8 and TRBJ2-7; a possible D gene is TRBD1 (5 bases). The CDR3 is 11 amino acids. Germline CDR1 SGHVS, CDR2 FQNEAQ. V was trimmed by 4 bases and J by 12 bases, leaving 13 bases between them. This CDR3 reads CASSSAGRRYF. In DNA, the CDR3 is TGTGCCAGCAGCTCCGCAGGGCGTCGGTACTTC.

The V call is TRBV4-1, the J call TRBJ1-4, with 9 nucleotides matching TRBD1. Germline values: CDR1 MGHRA, CDR2 YSYEKL. The CDR3 has 13 residues. J gave up 7 bases and V 5 bases, and 2 bases lay outside the gene matches. The DNA for the CDR3 is TGCGCCAGCAGCTCGACAGGGGGTGAAAAACTGTTTTTT. As protein: CASSSTGGEKLFF.

V usage is TRBV28 and J usage is TRBJ2-2; D remains ambiguous. The CDR3 consists of 14 residues. V lost 5 bases and J 5 bases, leaving 12 bases between the germline ends. The germline V gene encodes CDR1 MDHEN and CDR2 SYDVKM. CDR3 sequence reads: CASSTGLETGELFF. The CDR3, as DNA: TGTGCCAGCAGTACGGGTTTAGAGACCGGGGAGCTGTTTTTT.

This clone showed up just a few times. This sequence joins TRBV11-3 and TRBJ2-2, with 7 bases aligning to TRBD1. The length of the CDR3 is 18 residues. Germline V CDR1 and CDR2: SGHNT, YENEEA. V lost 0 bases, J lost 0 bases, and 7 bases stayed unmatched. CDR3 bases: TGTGCCAGCAGCTTAGATCGTACAGGGGTCCCGAACACCGGGGAGCTGTTTTTT. This sequence encodes CASSLDRTGVPNTGELFF.